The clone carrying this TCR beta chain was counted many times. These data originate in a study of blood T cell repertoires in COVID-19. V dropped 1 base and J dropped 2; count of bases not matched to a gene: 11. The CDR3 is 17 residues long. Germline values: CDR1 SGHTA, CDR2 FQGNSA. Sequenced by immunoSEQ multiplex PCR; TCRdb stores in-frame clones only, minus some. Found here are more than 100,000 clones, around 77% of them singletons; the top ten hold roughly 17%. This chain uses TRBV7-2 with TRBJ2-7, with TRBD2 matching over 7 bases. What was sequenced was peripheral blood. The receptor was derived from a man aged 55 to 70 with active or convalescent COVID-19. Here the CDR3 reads CASSLGWAGRTPYEQYF. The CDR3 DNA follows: TGTGCCAGCAGCTTAGGGTGGGCCGGGAGGACCCCCTACGAGCAGTACTTC.